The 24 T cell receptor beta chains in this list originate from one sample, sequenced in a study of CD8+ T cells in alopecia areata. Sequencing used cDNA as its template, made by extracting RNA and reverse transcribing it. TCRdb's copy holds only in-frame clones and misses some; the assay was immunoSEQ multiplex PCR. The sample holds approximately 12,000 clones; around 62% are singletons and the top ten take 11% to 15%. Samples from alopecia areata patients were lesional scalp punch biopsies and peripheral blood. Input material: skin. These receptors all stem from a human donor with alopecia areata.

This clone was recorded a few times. The CDR3 protein is CASSLTGGTDTQYF. The DNA for the CDR3 is TGTGCCAGCAGCTTAACGGGCGGCACAGATACGCAGTATTTT. The chain couples TRBV7-3 to TRBJ2-3; no clear D. Germline V gene lookup returns CDR1 SGHTA and CDR2 FQGTGA. The CDR3 sequence is 14 residues long. V was cut by 0 bases and J by 1 base, with 5 bases left in between.

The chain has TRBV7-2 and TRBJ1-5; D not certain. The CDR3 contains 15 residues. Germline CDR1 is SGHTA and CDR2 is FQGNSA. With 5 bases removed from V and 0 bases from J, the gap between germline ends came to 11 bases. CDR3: CASSKGLYSNQPQHF. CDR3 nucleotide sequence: TGTGCCAGCAGCAAAGGGCTTTATAGCAATCAGCCCCAGCATTTT. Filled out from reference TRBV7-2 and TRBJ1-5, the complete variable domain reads GAGVSQSPSNKVTEKGKDVELRCDPISGHTALYWYRQSLGQGLEFLIYFQGNSAPDKSGLPSDRFSAERTGGSVSTLTIQRTQQEDSAVYLCASSKGLYSNQPQHFGDGTRLSIL.

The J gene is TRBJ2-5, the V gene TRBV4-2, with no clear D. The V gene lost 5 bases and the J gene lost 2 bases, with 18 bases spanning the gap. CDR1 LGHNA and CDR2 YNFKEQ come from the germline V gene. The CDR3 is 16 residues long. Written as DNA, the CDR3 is TGTGCCAGCAGCTTGGCCTTTTCGACCGCACAAGAGACCCAGTACTTC. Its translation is CASSLAFSTAQETQYF.

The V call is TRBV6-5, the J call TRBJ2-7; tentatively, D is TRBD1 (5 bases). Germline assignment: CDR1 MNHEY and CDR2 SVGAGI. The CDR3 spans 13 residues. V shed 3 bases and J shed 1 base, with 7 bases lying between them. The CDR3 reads CASSYRGSYEQYF. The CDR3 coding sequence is TGTGCCAGCAGTTATAGGGGTTCCTACGAGCAGTACTTC.

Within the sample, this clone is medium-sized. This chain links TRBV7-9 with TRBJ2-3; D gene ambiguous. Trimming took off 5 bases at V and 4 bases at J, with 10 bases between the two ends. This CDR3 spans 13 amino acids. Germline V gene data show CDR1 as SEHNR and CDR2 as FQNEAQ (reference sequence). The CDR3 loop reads CASSSKWADTQYF. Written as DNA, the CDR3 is TGTGCCAGCAGCAGTAAGTGGGCAGATACGCAGTATTTT.

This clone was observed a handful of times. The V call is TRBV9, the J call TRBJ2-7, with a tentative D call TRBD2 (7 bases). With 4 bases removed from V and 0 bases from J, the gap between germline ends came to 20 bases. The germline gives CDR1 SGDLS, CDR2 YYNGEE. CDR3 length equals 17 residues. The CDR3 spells CASSPRGEGETSYEQYF. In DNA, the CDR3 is TGTGCCAGCAGCCCCCGAGGGGAGGGGGAGACCTCCTACGAGCAGTACTTC.

Written as DNA, the CDR3 is TGTGCCAGCAGGACAGGGTTAGCTAATGAAAAACTGTTTTTT. Translating gives CASRTGLANEKLFF. This chain connects TRBV25-1 to TRBJ1-4; 7 bases are shared with TRBD1. Trimming took 6 bases from V and 3 from J; bases not matched to a gene: 4. This CDR3 spans 14 amino acids. Germline V gene data show CDR1 as MGHDK and CDR2 as SYGVNS.

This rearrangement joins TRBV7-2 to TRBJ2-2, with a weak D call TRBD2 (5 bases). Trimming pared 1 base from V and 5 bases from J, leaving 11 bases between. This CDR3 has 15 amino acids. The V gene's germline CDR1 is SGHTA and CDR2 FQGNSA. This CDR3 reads CASSLGGRGTGELFF. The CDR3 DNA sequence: TGTGCCAGCAGCTTAGGTGGCCGGGGTACCGGGGAGCTGTTTTTT.

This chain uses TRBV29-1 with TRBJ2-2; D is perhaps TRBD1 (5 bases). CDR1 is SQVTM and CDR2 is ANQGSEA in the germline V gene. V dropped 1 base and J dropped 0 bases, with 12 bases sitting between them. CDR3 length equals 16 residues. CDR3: CSVEVQSGPNTGELFF. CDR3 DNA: TGCAGCGTTGAAGTACAGTCAGGGCCGAACACCGGGGAGCTGTTTTTT.

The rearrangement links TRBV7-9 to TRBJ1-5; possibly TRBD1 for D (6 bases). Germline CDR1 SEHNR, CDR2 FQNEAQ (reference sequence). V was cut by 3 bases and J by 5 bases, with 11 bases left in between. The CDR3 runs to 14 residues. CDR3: CASSFAGDYQPQHF. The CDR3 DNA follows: TGTGCCAGCAGCTTCGCAGGGGATTATCAGCCCCAGCATTTT.

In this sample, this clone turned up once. Here the CDR3 reads CSARTGGQSGANVLTF. CDR3 DNA sequence: TGCAGCGCCCGGACAGGGGGCCAATCTGGGGCCAACGTCCTGACTTTC. The chain links TRBV29-1 to TRBJ2-6; TRBD1 matches at 11 bases. In germline, CDR1 is SQVTM, CDR2 ANQGSEA. V gave up 7 bases and J gave up 1 base; unmatched junction bases: 6. The CDR3 is 16 residues long.

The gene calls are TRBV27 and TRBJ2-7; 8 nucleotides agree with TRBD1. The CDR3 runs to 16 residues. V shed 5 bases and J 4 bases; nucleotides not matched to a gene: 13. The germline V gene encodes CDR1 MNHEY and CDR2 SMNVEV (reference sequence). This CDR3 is CASSMDRDSVVYEQYF. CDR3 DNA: TGTGCCAGCAGTATGGACAGGGATTCTGTAGTTTACGAGCAGTACTTC.

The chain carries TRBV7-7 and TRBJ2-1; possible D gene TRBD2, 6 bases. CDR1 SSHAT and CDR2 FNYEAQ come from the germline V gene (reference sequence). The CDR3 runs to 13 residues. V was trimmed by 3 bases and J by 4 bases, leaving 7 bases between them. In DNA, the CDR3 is TGTGCCAGCAGCTTTGCGGGGTACAATGAGCAGTTCTTC. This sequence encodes CASSFAGYNEQFF.

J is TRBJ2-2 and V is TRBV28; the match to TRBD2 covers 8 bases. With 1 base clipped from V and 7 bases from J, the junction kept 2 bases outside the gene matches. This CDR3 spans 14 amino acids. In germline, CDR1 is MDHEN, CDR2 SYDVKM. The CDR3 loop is CASSLSSGLGELFF. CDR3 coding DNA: TGTGCCAGCAGTTTATCTAGCGGGCTCGGGGAGCTGTTTTTT.

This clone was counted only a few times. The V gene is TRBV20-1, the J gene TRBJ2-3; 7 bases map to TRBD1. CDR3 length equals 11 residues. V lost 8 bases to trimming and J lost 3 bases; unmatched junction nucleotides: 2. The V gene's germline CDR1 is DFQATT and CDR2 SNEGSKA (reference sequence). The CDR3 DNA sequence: TGCAGTTCCAGGGGGACAGATACGCAGTATTTT. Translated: CSSRGTDTQYF.

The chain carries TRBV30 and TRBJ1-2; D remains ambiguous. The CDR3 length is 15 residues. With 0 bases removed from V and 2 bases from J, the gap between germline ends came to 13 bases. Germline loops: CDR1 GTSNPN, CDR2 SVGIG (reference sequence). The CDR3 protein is CAWSVRAGLNYGYTF. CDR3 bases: TGTGCCTGGAGTGTACGGGCAGGCCTAAACTATGGCTACACCTTC.

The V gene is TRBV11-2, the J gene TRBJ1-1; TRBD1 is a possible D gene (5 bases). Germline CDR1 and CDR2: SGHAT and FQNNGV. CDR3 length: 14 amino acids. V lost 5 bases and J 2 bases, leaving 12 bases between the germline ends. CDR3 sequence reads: CASSRGRVNTEAFF. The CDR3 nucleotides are TGTGCCAGCAGCCGCGGCAGGGTCAACACTGAAGCTTTCTTT. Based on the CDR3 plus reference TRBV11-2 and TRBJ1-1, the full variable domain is EAGVAQSPRYKIIEKRQSVAFWCNPISGHATLYWYQQILGQGPKLLIQFQNNGVVDDSQLPKDRFSAERLKGVDSTLKIQPAKLEDSAVYLCASSRGRVNTEAFFGQGTRLTVV.

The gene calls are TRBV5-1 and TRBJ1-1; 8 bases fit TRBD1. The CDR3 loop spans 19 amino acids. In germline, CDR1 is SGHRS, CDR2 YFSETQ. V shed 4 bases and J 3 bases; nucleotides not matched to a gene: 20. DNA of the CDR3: TGCGCCAGCAGCCAGCAACCATCCGGGACAGGCACGTATGACACTGAAGCTTTCTTT. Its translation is CASSQQPSGTGTYDTEAFF.

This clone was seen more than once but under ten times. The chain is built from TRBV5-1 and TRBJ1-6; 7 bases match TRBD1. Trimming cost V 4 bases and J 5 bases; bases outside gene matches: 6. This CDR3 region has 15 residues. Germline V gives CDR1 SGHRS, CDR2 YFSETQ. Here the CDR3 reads CASSGGTEHNSPLHF. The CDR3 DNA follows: TGCGCCAGCAGCGGAGGGACAGAACATAATTCACCCCTCCACTTT.

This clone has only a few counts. DNA for the CDR3: TGCGCCAGCAGGCCGCCGGGCCCTTACGAGCAGTACTTC. It specifies CASRPPGPYEQYF. The rearrangement links TRBV23-1 to TRBJ2-7; D unclear. TRBV23-1 belongs to the ORF category, with a function that is uncertain. With 6 bases removed from V and 4 bases from J, the gap between germline ends came to 13 bases. The CDR3 contains 13 residues.

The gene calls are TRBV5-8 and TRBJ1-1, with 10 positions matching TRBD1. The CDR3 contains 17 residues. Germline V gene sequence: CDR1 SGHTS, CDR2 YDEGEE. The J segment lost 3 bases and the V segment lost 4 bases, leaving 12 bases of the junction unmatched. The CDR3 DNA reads TGTGCCAGCAGCCGACCGGGACAGGGGTATTCGGACACTGAAGCTTTCTTT. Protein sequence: CASSRPGQGYSDTEAFF.

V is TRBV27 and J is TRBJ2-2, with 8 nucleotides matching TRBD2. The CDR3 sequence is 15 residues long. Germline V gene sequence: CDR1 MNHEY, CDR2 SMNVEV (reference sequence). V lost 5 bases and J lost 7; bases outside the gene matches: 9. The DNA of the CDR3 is TGTGCCAGCAGTGACCGGGAGGGCCTCTTCGGGGAGCTGTTTTTT. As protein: CASSDREGLFGELFF.

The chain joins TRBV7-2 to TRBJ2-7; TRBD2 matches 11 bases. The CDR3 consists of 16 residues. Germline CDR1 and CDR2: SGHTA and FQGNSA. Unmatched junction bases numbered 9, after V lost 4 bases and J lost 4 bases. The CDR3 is CASSSLAGGHWYEQYF. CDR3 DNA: TGTGCCAGCAGCTCTCTAGCGGGGGGCCATTGGTACGAGCAGTACTTC.

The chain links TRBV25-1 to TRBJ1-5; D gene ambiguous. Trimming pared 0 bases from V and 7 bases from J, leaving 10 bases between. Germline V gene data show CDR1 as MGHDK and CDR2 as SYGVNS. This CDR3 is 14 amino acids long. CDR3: CASSEYGSGQPQHF. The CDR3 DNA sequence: TGTGCCAGCAGTGAATACGGGTCAGGCCAGCCCCAGCATTTT.